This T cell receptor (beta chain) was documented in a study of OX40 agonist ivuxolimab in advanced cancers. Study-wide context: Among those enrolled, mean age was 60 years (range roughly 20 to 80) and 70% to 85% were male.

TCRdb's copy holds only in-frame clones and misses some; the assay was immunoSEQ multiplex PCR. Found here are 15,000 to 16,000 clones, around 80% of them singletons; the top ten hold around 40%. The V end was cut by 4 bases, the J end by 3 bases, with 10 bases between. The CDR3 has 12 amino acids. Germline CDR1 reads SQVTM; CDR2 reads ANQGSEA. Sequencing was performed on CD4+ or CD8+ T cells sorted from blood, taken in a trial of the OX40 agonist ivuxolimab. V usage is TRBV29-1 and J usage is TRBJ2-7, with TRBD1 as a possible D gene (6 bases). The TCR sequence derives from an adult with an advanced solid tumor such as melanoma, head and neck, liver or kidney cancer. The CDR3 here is CSVARTDYEQYF. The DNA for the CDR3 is TGCAGCGTTGCAAGGACAGACTACGAGCAGTACTTC.